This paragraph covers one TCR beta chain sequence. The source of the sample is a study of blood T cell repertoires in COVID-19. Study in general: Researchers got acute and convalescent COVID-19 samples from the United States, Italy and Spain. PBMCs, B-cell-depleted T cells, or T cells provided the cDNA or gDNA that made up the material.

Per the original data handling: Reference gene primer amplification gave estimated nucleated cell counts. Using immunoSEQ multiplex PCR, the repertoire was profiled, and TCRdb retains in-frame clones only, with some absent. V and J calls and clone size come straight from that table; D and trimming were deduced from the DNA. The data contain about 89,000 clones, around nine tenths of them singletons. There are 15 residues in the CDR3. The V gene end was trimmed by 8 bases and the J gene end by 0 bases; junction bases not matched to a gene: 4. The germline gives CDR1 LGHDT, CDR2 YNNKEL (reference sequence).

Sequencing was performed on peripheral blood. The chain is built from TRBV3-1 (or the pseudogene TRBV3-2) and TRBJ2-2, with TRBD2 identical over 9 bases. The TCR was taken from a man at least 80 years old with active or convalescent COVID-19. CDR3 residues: CASRGLAPNTGELFF. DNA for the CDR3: TGTGCCAGCCGTGGACTAGCGCCGAACACCGGGGAGCTGTTTTTT.